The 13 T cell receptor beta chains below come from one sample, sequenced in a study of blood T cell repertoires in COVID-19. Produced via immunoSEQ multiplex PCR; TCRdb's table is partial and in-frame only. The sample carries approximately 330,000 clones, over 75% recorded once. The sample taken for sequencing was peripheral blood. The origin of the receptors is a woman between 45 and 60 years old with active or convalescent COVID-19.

This chain's CDR3 is CASSLSGVRTDTQYF. CDR3 DNA sequence: TGTGCCAGCAGCTTATCAGGGGTTCGCACAGATACGCAGTATTTT. The chain links TRBV7-2 to TRBJ2-3, with a tentative D call TRBD1 (6 bases). The ends were cut back, 2 bases at V and 1 base at J, with 10 bases in the middle. The CDR3 covers 15 residues. Germline V gene lookup returns CDR1 SGHTA and CDR2 FQGNSA.

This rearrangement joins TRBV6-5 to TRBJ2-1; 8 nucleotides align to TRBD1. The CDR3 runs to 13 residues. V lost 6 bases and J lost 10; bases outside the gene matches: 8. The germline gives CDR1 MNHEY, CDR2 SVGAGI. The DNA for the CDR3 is TGTGCCAGCAGCCAGGGACAGGCTCAGGAGCAGTTCTTC. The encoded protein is CASSQGQAQEQFF.

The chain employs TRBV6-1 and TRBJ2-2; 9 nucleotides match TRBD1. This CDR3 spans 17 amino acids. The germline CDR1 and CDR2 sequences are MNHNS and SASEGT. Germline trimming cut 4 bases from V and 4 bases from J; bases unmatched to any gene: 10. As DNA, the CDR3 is TGTGCCAGCAGTGCTCATCGAAGGACAGGGGTCACCGGGGAGCTGTTTTTT. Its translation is CASSAHRRTGVTGELFF.

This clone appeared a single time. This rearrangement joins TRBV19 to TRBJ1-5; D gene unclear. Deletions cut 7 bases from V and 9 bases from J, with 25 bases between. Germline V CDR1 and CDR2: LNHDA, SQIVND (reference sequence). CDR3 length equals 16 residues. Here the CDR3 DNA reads TGTGCCAGTACTGGCGGGGAATACTTTTCACGAGTGCCCCAGCATTTT. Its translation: CASTGGEYFSRVPQHF.

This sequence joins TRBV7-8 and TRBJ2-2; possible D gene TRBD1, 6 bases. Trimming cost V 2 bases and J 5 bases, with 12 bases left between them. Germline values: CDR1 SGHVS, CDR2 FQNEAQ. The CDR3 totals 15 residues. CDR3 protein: CASSLYQGKTGELFF. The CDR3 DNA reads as TGTGCCAGCAGCTTATACCAGGGGAAGACCGGGGAGCTGTTTTTT.

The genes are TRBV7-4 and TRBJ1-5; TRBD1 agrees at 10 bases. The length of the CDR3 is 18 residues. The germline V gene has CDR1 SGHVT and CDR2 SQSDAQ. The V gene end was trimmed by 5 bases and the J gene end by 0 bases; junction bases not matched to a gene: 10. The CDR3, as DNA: TGTGCCAGCAGCCTCGGGACAGGGGAGGGTTATAGCAATCAGCCCCAGCATTTT. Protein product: CASSLGTGEGYSNQPQHF.

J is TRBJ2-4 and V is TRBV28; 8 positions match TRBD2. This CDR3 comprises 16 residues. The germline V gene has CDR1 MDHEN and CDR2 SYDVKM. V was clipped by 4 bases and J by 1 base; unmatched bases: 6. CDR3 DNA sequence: TGTGCCAGCAGTTCGGGACTAGGAGTGGCCAAAAACATTCAGTACTTC. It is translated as CASSSGLGVAKNIQYF.

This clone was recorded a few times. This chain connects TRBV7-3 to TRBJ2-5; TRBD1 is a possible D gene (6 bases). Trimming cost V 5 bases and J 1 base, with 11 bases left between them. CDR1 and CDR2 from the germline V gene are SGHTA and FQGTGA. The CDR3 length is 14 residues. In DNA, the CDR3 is TGTGCCAGCAGCCCAACAGGGTCCCAAGAGACCCAGTACTTC. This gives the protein CASSPTGSQETQYF.

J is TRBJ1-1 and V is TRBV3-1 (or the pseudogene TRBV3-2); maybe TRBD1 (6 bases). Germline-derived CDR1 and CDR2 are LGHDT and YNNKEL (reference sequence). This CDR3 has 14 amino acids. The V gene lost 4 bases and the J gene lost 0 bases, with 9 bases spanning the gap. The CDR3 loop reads CASSLRTVNTEAFF. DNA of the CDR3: TGTGCCAGCAGCCTACGGACAGTGAACACTGAAGCTTTCTTT.

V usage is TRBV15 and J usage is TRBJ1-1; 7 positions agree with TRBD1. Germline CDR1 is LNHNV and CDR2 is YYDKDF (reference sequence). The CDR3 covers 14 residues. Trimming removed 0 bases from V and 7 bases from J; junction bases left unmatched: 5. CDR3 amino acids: CATSRDGTDYEAFF. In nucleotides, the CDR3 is TGTGCCACCAGCAGAGACGGGACAGACTATGAAGCTTTCTTT.

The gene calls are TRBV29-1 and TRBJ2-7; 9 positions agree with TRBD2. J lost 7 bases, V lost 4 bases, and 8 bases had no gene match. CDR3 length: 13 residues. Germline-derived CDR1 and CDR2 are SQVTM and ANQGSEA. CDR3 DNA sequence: TGCAGCGTTGGGACTAGCGCTCCGGGGGAGCAGTACTTC. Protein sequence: CSVGTSAPGEQYF.

CDR3 sequence: CASSVGQLRAMEVVLTF. CDR3 nucleotide sequence: TGTGCCAGCAGTGTGGGACAGCTGCGAGCAATGGAGGTAGTCCTGACTTTC. This chain joins TRBV2 and TRBJ2-6; 7 bases fit TRBD1. The junction had 19 bases not matched to a gene; V was cut back by 4 bases and J by 13 bases. Looked up from germline, CDR1 is SNHLY and CDR2 is FYNNEI. This CDR3 is built from 17 residues. The variable domain in full, with the rest retrieved from reference TRBV2 and TRBJ2-6, is EPEVTQTPSHQVTQMGQEVILRCVPISNHLYFYWYRQILGQKVEFLVSFYNNEISEKSEIFDDQFSVERPDGSNFTLKIRSTKLEDSAMYFCASSVGQLRAMEVVLTFGAGSRLTVL.

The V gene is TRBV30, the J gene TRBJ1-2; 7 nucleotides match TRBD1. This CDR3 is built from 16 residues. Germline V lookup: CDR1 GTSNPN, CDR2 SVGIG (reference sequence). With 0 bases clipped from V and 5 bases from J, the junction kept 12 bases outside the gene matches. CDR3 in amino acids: CAWSVQTGSPRYGYTF. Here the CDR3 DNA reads TGTGCCTGGAGTGTACAGACAGGGTCCCCCCGATATGGCTACACCTTC.